These 4 T cell receptor beta chains originate from one sample sequenced in a study of blood T cells in healthy people across ages. For the second PCR, which ran for roughly 7 to 11 cycles, a sample-barcoded 5' primer and a J-beta primer mix were used. One entry per CDR3 protein, called by TCRdb with MiXCR from the 5' RACE reads. Among fewer than 700,000 distinct CDR3 sequences listed, 40% to 45% were seen once. Input material: blood. The receptors come from a man older than 75 in good health.

This clonotype was recorded a few times. V usage is TRBV29-1 and J usage is TRBJ1-5, with 10 bases lining up with TRBD1. The CDR3 spans 14 residues. The germline V gene encodes CDR1 SQVTM and CDR2 ANQGSEA. Trimming removed 5 bases from V and 3 bases from J; junction bases left unmatched: 4. DNA of the CDR3: TGCAGCGTTAGGGACAGGGGCCCCAATCAGCCCCAGCATTTT. Its protein is CSVRDRGPNQPQHF. Combining the CDR3 with reference TRBV29-1 and TRBJ1-5 gives the whole variable domain SAVISQKPSRDICQRGTSLTIQCQVDSQVTMMFWYRQQPGQSLTLIATANQGSEATYESGFVIDKFPISRPNLTFSTLTVSNMSPEDSSIYLCSVRDRGPNQPQHFGDGTRLSIL.

The chain carries TRBV27 and TRBJ1-1; D possibly corresponds to TRBD1 (5 bases). Trimming stripped 3 bases from V and 1 base from J, with 12 bases between. Germline V gene lookup returns CDR1 MNHEY and CDR2 SMNVEV (reference sequence). This CDR3 contains 15 residues. The CDR3 DNA sequence: TGTGCCAGCAGTTTCCTCGGGGGTAGGAACACTGAAGCTTTCTTT. This codes for CASSFLGGRNTEAFF.

This clonotype was detected a few times. The V call is TRBV6-6, the J call TRBJ2-1, with a tentative D call TRBD1 (6 bases). The CDR3 runs 13 residues. In germline, CDR1 is MNHNY, CDR2 SVGAGI (reference sequence). The V end was cut by 2 bases, the J end by 7 bases, with 9 bases between. For the CDR3, the DNA is TGTGCCAGCAGTTACCAGGGGCCGAATGAGCAGTTCTTC. Its protein product is CASSYQGPNEQFF.

This clonotype was counted between two and nine times. The rearrangement joins TRBV20-1 to TRBJ2-3; 8 positions match TRBD1. The trim removed 3 bases at V and 3 bases at J, leaving 5 bases unmatched. Germline V gene sequence: CDR1 DFQATT, CDR2 SNEGSKA (reference sequence). The CDR3 covers 14 residues. The CDR3, as DNA: TGCAGTGCTAGTGGCAGGGGGCGTACAGATACGCAGTATTTT. As protein: CSASGRGRTDTQYF.